These T cell receptor beta chains were read from a single sample in a study of cytomegalovirus exposure and HLA in healthy donors. Only in-frame clones appear in the TCRdb table, and some are missing; sequencing was by immunoSEQ multiplex PCR. The table includes about 230,000 clones, roughly 89% detected once. The sample was PBMCs. All receptors derive from a woman younger than 35 in good health and CMV-seronegative. The CDR3 runs from the conserved cysteine through the conserved F or W. The order of the fields is V gene, clone size, D gene, J gene, CDR3 protein, CDR3 DNA. A D gene is named only where the DNA matches it firmly. The size of a clone is reported for some rows only, either as once, few or many, or as a class for expanded clones.

v_call: TRBV15; clone_size: -; d_call: TRBD1; j_call: TRBJ1-2; cdr3_aa: CATSSVYGDRATYGYTF; cdr3_nt: TGTGCCACCAGCAGCGTATATGGGGACAGGGCCACCTATGGCTACACCTTC
v_call: TRBV19; clone_size: -; d_call: -; j_call: TRBJ2-1; cdr3_aa: CASSIGGIRNNEQFF; cdr3_nt: TGTGCCAGTAGTATAGGCGGGATTAGGAACAATGAGCAGTTCTTC
v_call: TRBV7-9; clone_size: -; d_call: -; j_call: TRBJ2-7; cdr3_aa: CASSRAYEQYF; cdr3_nt: TGTGCCAGCAGCCGCGCCTACGAGCAGTACTTC
v_call: TRBV19; clone_size: -; d_call: TRBD1; j_call: TRBJ1-2; cdr3_aa: CASTPEAGGVSYGYTF; cdr3_nt: TGTGCCAGTACCCCAGAGGCAGGGGGCGTTTCCTATGGCTACACCTTC
v_call: TRBV4-2; clone_size: -; d_call: -; j_call: TRBJ2-7; cdr3_aa: CASSQGHSGYEQYF; cdr3_nt: TGTGCCAGCAGCCAAGGCCATTCGGGGTACGAGCAGTACTTC
v_call: TRBV7-6; clone_size: -; d_call: TRBD1; j_call: TRBJ1-2; cdr3_aa: CASSLLGAGGEGGYTF; cdr3_nt: TGTGCCAGCAGCTTATTGGGGGCAGGGGGCGAAGGAGGCTACACCTTC
v_call: TRBV18; clone_size: few; d_call: TRBD2; j_call: TRBJ2-7; cdr3_aa: CASSPPAVAGKGYEQYF; cdr3_nt: TGTGCCAGCTCACCACCCGCGGTAGCGGGGAAAGGGTACGAGCAGTACTTC
v_call: TRBV2; clone_size: -; d_call: -; j_call: TRBJ1-6; cdr3_aa: CASSVEQGALRDSPLHF; cdr3_nt: TGTGCCAGCAGTGTGGAACAGGGTGCCCTAAGGGATTCACCCCTCCACTTT
v_call: TRBV7-9; clone_size: once; d_call: TRBD2; j_call: TRBJ2-1; cdr3_aa: CASRMGGDNEQFF; cdr3_nt: TGTGCCAGCAGGATGGGGGGGGACAATGAGCAGTTCTTC
v_call: TRBV7-9; clone_size: -; d_call: TRBD2; j_call: TRBJ2-1; cdr3_aa: CASSLKGGSPPDEQFF; cdr3_nt: TGTGCCAGCAGCTTAAAGGGCGGGAGCCCGCCGGATGAGCAGTTCTTC
v_call: TRBV5-1; clone_size: -; d_call: -; j_call: TRBJ2-5; cdr3_aa: CASSFGGRIETQYF; cdr3_nt: TGCGCCAGCAGCTTCGGGGGAAGAATAGAGACCCAGTACTTC
v_call: TRBV7-2; clone_size: -; d_call: -; j_call: TRBJ1-5; cdr3_aa: CASTTGVNQPQHF; cdr3_nt: TGTGCCAGCACAACCGGGGTCAATCAGCCCCAGCATTTT
v_call: TRBV5-1; clone_size: -; d_call: TRBD2; j_call: TRBJ2-3; cdr3_aa: CASSPGGLRGDTQYF; cdr3_nt: TGCGCCAGCAGCCCGGGGGGGCTGAGGGGAGATACGCAGTATTTT
v_call: TRBV4-1; clone_size: -; d_call: -; j_call: TRBJ2-7; cdr3_aa: CASSQVRGSYEQYF; cdr3_nt: TGCGCCAGCAGCCAAGTCCGGGGCTCCTACGAGCAGTACTTC
v_call: TRBV11-3; clone_size: -; d_call: TRBD2; j_call: TRBJ2-3; cdr3_aa: CASSLVWEGRAVDTQYF; cdr3_nt: TGTGCCAGCAGCTTAGTTTGGGAGGGGAGGGCCGTAGATACGCAGTATTTT
v_call: TRBV6-5; clone_size: -; d_call: -; j_call: TRBJ2-7; cdr3_aa: CASRGGGYEQYF; cdr3_nt: TGTGCCAGCAGGGGAGGGGGCTACGAGCAGTACTTC
v_call: TRBV4-1; clone_size: -; d_call: TRBD1; j_call: TRBJ2-1; cdr3_aa: CASSQRQGSSYNEQFF; cdr3_nt: TGCGCCAGCAGCCAGCGACAGGGAAGCTCCTACAATGAGCAGTTCTTC
v_call: TRBV19; clone_size: -; d_call: TRBD2; j_call: TRBJ2-1; cdr3_aa: CASSSGLDNEQFF; cdr3_nt: TGTGCCAGTAGTTCGGGACTAGACAATGAGCAGTTCTTC
v_call: TRBV7-6; clone_size: -; d_call: TRBD1; j_call: TRBJ2-7; cdr3_aa: CASSLQFMRQGAYEQYF; cdr3_nt: TGTGCCAGCAGCTTACAGTTTATGAGACAGGGTGCCTACGAGCAGTACTTC
v_call: TRBV6-5; clone_size: -; d_call: TRBD2; j_call: TRBJ2-7; cdr3_aa: CASSYSGGAYGQYF; cdr3_nt: TGTGCCAGCAGTTATAGCGGGGGGGCCTACGGGCAGTACTTC
v_call: TRBV6-6; clone_size: -; d_call: -; j_call: TRBJ2-7; cdr3_aa: CASRGSGSSYEQYF; cdr3_nt: TGTGCCAGCAGAGGTAGCGGTAGCTCCTACGAGCAGTACTTC
v_call: TRBV7-9; clone_size: -; d_call: -; j_call: TRBJ2-4; cdr3_aa: CASSLDRNIQYF; cdr3_nt: TGTGCCAGCAGCTTAGACAGAAACATTCAGTACTTC
v_call: TRBV5-6; clone_size: -; d_call: -; j_call: TRBJ1-2; cdr3_aa: CASSLAGFGYTF; cdr3_nt: TGTGCCAGCAGCTTGGCAGGGTTTGGCTACACCTTC
v_call: TRBV7-2; clone_size: -; d_call: TRBD1; j_call: TRBJ2-2; cdr3_aa: CASSPGTVGELFF; cdr3_nt: TGTGCCAGCAGCCCCGGGACAGTCGGGGAGCTGTTTTTT